This TCR beta chain was captured by sequencing in a study of blood T cell repertoires in COVID-19. Sequencing used immunoSEQ multiplex PCR; TCRdb keeps in-frame clones, though not all of them. The sample contains approximately 210,000 clones, 84% of which appear only once. The CDR3 is made up of 16 amino acids. The V gene end was trimmed by 5 bases and the J gene end by 5 bases; junction bases not matched to a gene: 11. This clone came up a few times. The chain couples TRBV6-7 to TRBJ2-2; 7 bases align to TRBD1. TRBV6-7 is flagged as an ORF with uncertain function. The receptor was isolated from a woman between 50 and 59 years old with active or convalescent COVID-19. Sequencing was performed on peripheral blood. The DNA for the CDR3 is TGTGCCAGCAGTCAGGCCAGGGGGTCTGGAACCGGGGAGCTGTTTTTT. This codes for CASSQARGSGTGELFF.